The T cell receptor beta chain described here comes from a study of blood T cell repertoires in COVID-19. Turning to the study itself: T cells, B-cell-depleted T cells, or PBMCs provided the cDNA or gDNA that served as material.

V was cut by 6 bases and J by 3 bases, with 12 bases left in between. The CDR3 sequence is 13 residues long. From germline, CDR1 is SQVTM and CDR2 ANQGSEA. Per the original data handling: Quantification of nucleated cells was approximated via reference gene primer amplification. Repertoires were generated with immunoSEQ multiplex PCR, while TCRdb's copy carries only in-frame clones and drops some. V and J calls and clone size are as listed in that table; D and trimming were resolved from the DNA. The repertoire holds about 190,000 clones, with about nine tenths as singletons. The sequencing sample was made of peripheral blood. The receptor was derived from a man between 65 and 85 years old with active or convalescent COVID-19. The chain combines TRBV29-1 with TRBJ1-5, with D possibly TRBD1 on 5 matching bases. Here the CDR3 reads CSVVTDNNQPQHF. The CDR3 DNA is TGCAGCGTCGTGACAGATAACAATCAGCCCCAGCATTTT. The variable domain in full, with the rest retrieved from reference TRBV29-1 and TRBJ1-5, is SAVISQKPSRDICQRGTSLTIQCQVDSQVTMMFWYRQQPGQSLTLIATANQGSEATYESGFVIDKFPISRPNLTFSTLTVSNMSPEDSSIYLCSVVTDNNQPQHFGDGTRLSIL.